What follows are 21 T cell receptor beta chains derived from one specimen sequenced in a study of cytomegalovirus exposure and HLA in healthy donors. Sequenced by immunoSEQ multiplex PCR; TCRdb stores in-frame clones only, minus some. The sample gives about 38,000 clones, 90% to 95% of which show up once; approximately 3.2% is in the top ten. Sequences were obtained from PBMCs. The source is a man aged 18 to 29 in good health and CMV-seronegative.

V usage is TRBV2 and J usage is TRBJ2-7; TRBD2 aligns across 8 bases. V lost 8 bases and J lost 6; bases outside the gene matches: 12. The germline CDR1 and CDR2 sequences are SNHLY and FYNNEI. The CDR3 is 14 amino acids. CDR3 bases: TGTGCCAGCTCCCTGCCGGGGGGGCATGTCGAGCAGTACTTC. Translating gives CASSLPGGHVEQYF.

This chain links TRBV7-3 with TRBJ2-1, with D maybe TRBD2 (6 bases). Trimming left V 2 bases short and J 7 bases short, with 12 bases between. Germline V gene sequence: CDR1 SGHTA, CDR2 FQGTGA. The length of the CDR3 is 14 residues. The CDR3 is CASSLSGEVNEQFF. The CDR3 DNA is TGTGCCAGCAGCTTATCCGGGGAGGTGAATGAGCAGTTCTTC.

The chain links TRBV7-8 to TRBJ1-2; possible D gene TRBD1, 5 bases. V was trimmed by 1 base and J by 5 bases, leaving 17 bases between them. CDR1 SGHVS and CDR2 FQNEAQ come from the germline V gene. The CDR3 totals 16 residues. Written as DNA, the CDR3 is TGTGCCAGCAGCTTAGAAGGGGCGTGGGGGGGTTATGGCTACACCTTC. Protein product: CASSLEGAWGGYGYTF.

The chain uses TRBV7-8 and TRBJ1-2, with 8 bases aligning to TRBD1. V was pared by 5 bases and J by 4 bases, with 18 bases of the junction left unmatched. The CDR3 contains 18 residues. Germline V gives CDR1 SGHVS, CDR2 FQNEAQ. Here the CDR3 DNA reads TGTGCCAGCAGCCCGAGGGGGGTCTTTGGGACAGGTTTCTATGGCTACACCTTC. Protein: CASSPRGVFGTGFYGYTF. The full variable domain, its missing parts supplied by reference TRBV7-8 and TRBJ1-2, is GAGVSQSPRYKVAKRGQDVALRCDPISGHVSLFWYQQALGQGPEFLTYFQNEAQLDKSGLPSDRFFAERPEGSVSTLKIQRTQQEDSAVYLCASSPRGVFGTGFYGYTFGSGTRLTVV.

V gene TRBV4-1 combines with J gene TRBJ1-2; D may be TRBD1 (5 bases). The CDR3 is 14 amino acids. Deletions cut 1 base from V and 7 bases from J, with 13 bases between. In germline, CDR1 is MGHRA, CDR2 YSYEKL. The CDR3 reads CASSQGDSRGGYTF. The CDR3, as DNA: TGCGCCAGCAGCCAAGGGGACTCCCGTGGTGGCTACACCTTC.

The rearrangement links TRBV5-1 to TRBJ2-2; TRBD1 matches at 9 bases. The CDR3 contains 17 residues. Germline trimming cut 4 bases from V and 7 bases from J; bases unmatched to any gene: 14. Germline V CDR1 and CDR2: SGHRS, YFSETQ. For the CDR3, the DNA is TGCGCCAGCAGCCCCTTACAGGGGGCGGGGAGGCGCGGGGAGCTGTTTTTT. Translation gives CASSPLQGAGRRGELFF.

The V call is TRBV19, the J call TRBJ1-5; 9 nucleotides align to TRBD1. After removal of 6 bases from V and 6 bases from J, the junction contained 6 bases not matched to a gene. Germline assignment: CDR1 LNHDA and CDR2 SQIVND (reference sequence). This CDR3 has 14 amino acids. Here the CDR3 reads CASRRGQGTQPQHF. Written as DNA, the CDR3 is TGTGCCAGTAGGCGGGGACAGGGAACTCAGCCCCAGCATTTT.

The J gene is TRBJ2-1, the V gene TRBV7-2; 12 bases fit TRBD2. CDR1 SGHTA and CDR2 FQGNSA come from the germline V gene. Trimming removed 2 bases from V and 6 bases from J; junction bases left unmatched: 11. The CDR3 covers 18 residues. The CDR3 DNA is TGTGCCAGCAGCTTAATCCTAGCGGGGGGGCTTTCAGTCAATGAGCAGTTCTTC. This translates into CASSLILAGGLSVNEQFF.

J is TRBJ2-3 and V is TRBV19, with TRBD1 identical over 7 bases. The CDR3 is made up of 15 amino acids. The junction had 7 bases not matched to a gene; V was cut back by 5 bases and J by 2 bases. The germline gives CDR1 LNHDA, CDR2 SQIVND (reference sequence). The CDR3 is CASSSGTANTDTQYF. As DNA, the CDR3 is TGTGCCAGTAGTTCCGGGACAGCTAACACAGATACGCAGTATTTT.

The rearrangement joins TRBV9 to TRBJ2-2; 8 bases are a match to TRBD1. The length of the CDR3 is 15 residues. Germline V gene lookup returns CDR1 SGDLS and CDR2 YYNGEE. Trimming removed 0 bases from V and 4 bases from J; junction bases left unmatched: 2. This CDR3 is CASSVVQGATGELFF. The CDR3 DNA sequence: TGTGCCAGCAGCGTAGTTCAGGGGGCCACCGGGGAGCTGTTTTTT.

V gene TRBV14 combines with J gene TRBJ1-3; a possible D gene is TRBD1 (5 bases). The CDR3 extends over 16 amino acids. The V and J ends lost 1 base and 0 bases respectively, with 10 bases between them. CDR1 and CDR2 (germline): SGHDN, FVKESK. CDR3 in DNA: TGTGCCAGCAGCCAAGGGCGGACATACTCTGGAAACACCATATATTTT. Protein sequence: CASSQGRTYSGNTIYF.

The V and J genes are TRBV29-1 and TRBJ1-1; 7 bases are shared with TRBD1. Germline V gene lookup returns CDR1 SQVTM and CDR2 ANQGSEA. The CDR3 covers 13 residues. Trimming cost V 7 bases and J 4 bases; bases outside gene matches: 9. CDR3 DNA sequence: TGCAGCGCCCCCCAGGGGGACGTCACTGAAGCTTTCTTT. Amino acid sequence: CSAPQGDVTEAFF. The full variable domain, completed using reference TRBV29-1 and TRBJ1-1, is SAVISQKPSRDICQRGTSLTIQCQVDSQVTMMFWYRQQPGQSLTLIATANQGSEATYESGFVIDKFPISRPNLTFSTLTVSNMSPEDSSIYLCSAPQGDVTEAFFGQGTRLTVV.

This sequence joins TRBV19 and TRBJ1-6; 8 bases align to TRBD1. Germline V lookup: CDR1 LNHDA, CDR2 SQIVND (reference sequence). This CDR3 contains 14 residues. J was trimmed by 7 bases and V by 6 bases; bases with no gene match: 5. The CDR3 DNA reads TGTGCCAGTAGCAGACAGGGGAGGAATTCACCCCTCCACTTT. As protein: CASSRQGRNSPLHF.

This chain joins TRBV6-1 and TRBJ1-2; no clear D. The germline V gene encodes CDR1 MNHNS and CDR2 SASEGT. This CDR3 contains 14 residues. V lost 3 bases, J lost 5 bases, and 13 bases lay in between. CDR3 sequence (DNA): TGTGCCAGCAGTGACCTATCGGGTTTATATGGCTACACCTTC. Its translation: CASSDLSGLYGYTF.

This chain joins TRBV18 and TRBJ2-1; a weak D match, TRBD2 (6 bases). The CDR3 is 12 residues long. The V end lost 6 bases, the J end lost 3 bases, and 6 bases lay between the germline ends. CDR1 and CDR2 (germline): KGHSH, LQKENI. DNA of the CDR3: TGTGCCAGCTCGCGGGACTACAATGAGCAGTTCTTC. Its translation: CASSRDYNEQFF. The full variable domain, with the rest looked up from reference TRBV18 and TRBJ2-1, is NAGVMQNPRHLVRRRGQEARLRCSPMKGHSHVYWYRQLPEEGLKFMVYLQKENIIDESGMPKERFSAEFPKEGPSILRIQQVVRGDSAAYFCASSRDYNEQFFGPGTRLTVL.

The chain employs TRBV11-2 and TRBJ2-7; 9 nucleotides agree with TRBD1. CDR1 SGHAT and CDR2 FQNNGV come from the germline V gene. J gave up 2 bases and V 2 bases, and 4 bases lay outside the gene matches. This CDR3 has 15 residues. The CDR3 protein is CASSLLTGGTYEQYF. CDR3 DNA: TGTGCCAGCAGCTTACTGACAGGGGGGACCTACGAGCAGTACTTC.

The chain uses TRBV5-1 and TRBJ2-7; no clear D gene. Germline CDR1 SGHRS, CDR2 YFSETQ. This CDR3 is 15 amino acids long. Trimming cost V 4 bases and J 3 bases, with 17 bases left between them. For the CDR3, the DNA is TGCGCCAGCAGCCTCACCGCCGCAGGTTACTACGAGCAGTACTTC. Protein sequence: CASSLTAAGYYEQYF.

The chain carries TRBV30 and TRBJ1-1; the D gene is possibly TRBD1 (5 bases). Germline CDR1 is GTSNPN and CDR2 is SVGIG (reference sequence). This CDR3 has 12 amino acids. V was clipped by 5 bases and J by 9 bases, with 16 bases between them. The CDR3 bases are TGTGCCTGGTATAATGGGGCAGAACAAGCTTTCTTT. Its translation: CAWYNGAEQAFF.

This clone came up once. The rearrangement joins TRBV6-5 to TRBJ2-1, with D maybe TRBD2 (5 bases). This CDR3 has 13 residues. The V and J ends lost 7 bases and 7 bases respectively, with 14 bases between them. Germline lookup yields CDR1 MNHEY and CDR2 SVGAGI. CDR3: CASKVTSGNEQFF. CDR3 nucleotide sequence: TGTGCCAGCAAAGTTACGTCGGGGAATGAGCAGTTCTTC.

V gene TRBV6-5 combines with J gene TRBJ1-4; a possible D gene is TRBD1 (6 bases). Germline CDR1 and CDR2: MNHEY and SVGAGI. The CDR3 runs 15 residues. V lost 0 bases and J lost 6, with 11 bases in between. CDR3 nucleotides: TGTGCCAGCAGTTACTCCGGGACATCTGATGAAAAACTGTTTTTT. Translating gives CASSYSGTSDEKLFF.

CDR3 protein: CASGSQYTEAFF. CDR3 coding DNA: TGTGCTAGTGGGAGTCAATACACTGAAGCTTTCTTT. The rearrangement uses TRBV12-5 and TRBJ1-1; no clear D gene. The germline V gene has CDR1 LGHNT and CDR2 FRNRAP. The CDR3 sequence is 12 residues long. V was clipped by 6 bases and J by 3 bases, with 8 bases between them.